This T cell receptor (beta chain) was identified in a study of T-cell memory formation after mild COVID-19. About the study: Across donors, TCR clusters were largely donor specific.

In this sample, this clonotype turned up a few times. What it binds is unknown. Study results and limitations: Memory cells collected pre-infection included some clones that later responded, suggesting cross-reactive memory joined.

Using constant-segment primers, 5'RACE produced TCR alpha and TCR beta cDNA libraries carrying sample barcodes and UMIs. TCRdb reanalysed the 5' RACE reads using MiXCR and keeps one entry per CDR3 protein. The table has hundreds of thousands of distinct CDR3 sequences, roughly 21% seen once; the top ten hold around 8.4%. The sequence derives from an adult woman who had mild COVID-19 (a few samples of this study predate the infection). Cell type and time point are not known. Sequenced material: PBMCs or a T cell subset sorted from them (not recorded which).

CDR3 protein: CASSGGEPGELFF. CDR3 DNA: TGTGCCAGCAGTGGAGGGGAACCGGGGGAGCTGTTTTTT. This chain links TRBV6-4 with TRBJ2-2, with D perhaps assigned TRBD1 or TRBD2 (5 bases each). The CDR3 consists of 13 residues. Germline CDR1 reads MRHNA; CDR2 reads SNTAGT. With 4 bases removed from V and 8 bases from J, the gap between germline ends came to 11 bases.